Listed below are T cell receptor beta chains from one sample, sequenced in a study of PD-1 blockade in classical Hodgkin lymphoma. Sequencing used immunoSEQ multiplex PCR; TCRdb keeps in-frame clones, though not all of them. The sample lists more than 30,000 clones, around 76% seen once, with roughly 15% in the top ten. Here the sequenced sample was peripheral blood mononuclear cells (PBMCs), taken before the second cycle of nivolumab. All receptors come from a human donor with classical Hodgkin lymphoma. Each CDR3 is given with its conserved first and last residue. The order of the fields is V gene, clone size, D gene, J gene, CDR3 DNA, CDR3 protein. A D gene is named only where the DNA matches it firmly. Some rows have no size entry. The others give once, few or many, or a class for an expanded clone.

v_gene: TRBV27
abundance: NA
d_gene: NA
j_gene: TRBJ2-7
CDR3nt: TGTGCCAGCAGCCGAAACCCCGCTAGCCATAGCTCCTACGAGCAGTACTTC
CDR3aa: CASSRNPASHSSYEQYF

v_gene: TRBV6-1
abundance: NA
d_gene: TRBD1
j_gene: TRBJ2-5
CDR3nt: TGTGCCAGCGGCGGGACAGGGGGGGAGACCCAGTACTTC
CDR3aa: CASGGTGGETQYF

v_gene: TRBV29-1
abundance: NA
d_gene: NA
j_gene: TRBJ1-2
CDR3nt: TGCAGCGCTTTTCAGGATTCTCAATTTAACTATGGCTACACCTTC
CDR3aa: CSAFQDSQFNYGYTF

v_gene: TRBV7-2
abundance: once
d_gene: NA
j_gene: TRBJ2-7
CDR3nt: TGTGCCAGCAGCTTCGGGACCGCCCCCTACGAGCAGTACTTC
CDR3aa: CASSFGTAPYEQYF

v_gene: TRBV6-5
abundance: NA
d_gene: NA
j_gene: TRBJ1-6
CDR3nt: TGTGCCAGCGGGGGACCCAATTCACCCCTCCACTTT
CDR3aa: CASGGPNSPLHF

v_gene: TRBV7-6
abundance: NA
d_gene: NA
j_gene: TRBJ1-3
CDR3nt: TGTGCCAGCAGCTTATCCGGGCCAGGGAGCGGAAACACCATATATTTT
CDR3aa: CASSLSGPGSGNTIYF

v_gene: TRBV2
abundance: few
d_gene: TRBD2
j_gene: TRBJ2-1
CDR3nt: TGTGCCAGCAGTGGACTAGCGGCCAACAATGAGCAGTTCTTC
CDR3aa: CASSGLAANNEQFF

v_gene: TRBV5-3
abundance: NA
d_gene: TRBD1
j_gene: TRBJ2-4
CDR3nt: TGTGCCAGAAGCTTGCGACAGGGGATGTCCAAAAACATTCAGTACTTC
CDR3aa: CARSLRQGMSKNIQYF

v_gene: TRBV23-1
abundance: once
d_gene: NA
j_gene: TRBJ1-5
CDR3nt: TGCGCCAGCAGTGCGGGGAGCCTTCCATTGCCCCAGCATTTT
CDR3aa: CASSAGSLPLPQHF

v_gene: TRBV25-1
abundance: NA
d_gene: NA
j_gene: TRBJ2-5
CDR3nt: TGTGCCAGCAGTGACGGGCTGGGGGAGACCCAGTACTTC
CDR3aa: CASSDGLGETQYF

v_gene: TRBV9
abundance: NA
d_gene: NA
j_gene: TRBJ1-2
CDR3nt: TGTGCCAGCAGCGTAGCTGAGGGTAATGGCTACACCTTC
CDR3aa: CASSVAEGNGYTF

v_gene: TRBV10-3
abundance: NA
d_gene: TRBD1
j_gene: TRBJ1-2
CDR3nt: TGTGCCATCAGTGAGTCTGACGAGAGACAGGGGTCTTACTATGGCTACACCTTC
CDR3aa: CAISESDERQGSYYGYTF

v_gene: TRBV15
abundance: NA
d_gene: NA
j_gene: TRBJ2-3
CDR3nt: TGTGCCACCAGCAGAGAAAGGGGCTATACAGATACGCAGTATTTT
CDR3aa: CATSRERGYTDTQYF

v_gene: TRBV5-8
abundance: NA
d_gene: TRBD1
j_gene: TRBJ1-6
CDR3nt: TGTGCCAGCAGCTTGTTCAGCCAGGGGGGAGGTTGGAATTCACCCCTCCACTTT
CDR3aa: CASSLFSQGGGWNSPLHF

v_gene: TRBV5-5
abundance: NA
d_gene: NA
j_gene: TRBJ2-7
CDR3nt: TGTGCCAGCAGCTTCCCAAGGGGCGAGCAGTACTTC
CDR3aa: CASSFPRGEQYF

v_gene: TRBV6-1
abundance: NA
d_gene: NA
j_gene: TRBJ2-5
CDR3nt: TGTGCCAGCAGGTGGGGCCCCCAAGAGACCCAGTACTTC
CDR3aa: CASRWGPQETQYF

v_gene: TRBV4-1
abundance: NA
d_gene: NA
j_gene: TRBJ1-4
CDR3nt: TGCGCCAGCAGCCAAGAAGGGGCAGGGTGGGGTAATGAAAAACTGTTTTTT
CDR3aa: CASSQEGAGWGNEKLFF

v_gene: TRBV11-2
abundance: NA
d_gene: TRBD2
j_gene: TRBJ2-1
CDR3nt: TGTGCCAGCAGCCGCAATAGCGGGGGGGACAATGAGCAGTTCTTC
CDR3aa: CASSRNSGGDNEQFF

v_gene: TRBV4-1
abundance: NA
d_gene: NA
j_gene: TRBJ1-2
CDR3nt: TGCGCCAGCAGCCAAGAGACGGCGGCCTCCTATGGCTACACCTTC
CDR3aa: CASSQETAASYGYTF

v_gene: TRBV7-6
abundance: NA
d_gene: TRBD2
j_gene: TRBJ2-1
CDR3nt: TGTGCCAGCAGCTTAGTAGCGGGGGGATACAATGAGCAGTTCTTC
CDR3aa: CASSLVAGGYNEQFF

v_gene: TRBV6-1
abundance: NA
d_gene: TRBD2
j_gene: TRBJ2-3
CDR3nt: TGTGCCAGCAGTGAATTGGGACTAGCAGCAGATACGCAGTATTTT
CDR3aa: CASSELGLAADTQYF

v_gene: TRBV29-1
abundance: NA
d_gene: TRBD1
j_gene: TRBJ2-5
CDR3nt: TGCAGCGTTGATCCAGGGGGAGAGGCCCAGTACTTC
CDR3aa: CSVDPGGEAQYF

v_gene: TRBV18
abundance: once
d_gene: NA
j_gene: TRBJ2-2
CDR3nt: TGTGCCAGCTCACCACCCAGGTCCAGCACCGGGGAGCTGTTTTTT
CDR3aa: CASSPPRSSTGELFF

v_gene: TRBV27
abundance: NA
d_gene: NA
j_gene: TRBJ1-4
CDR3nt: TGTGCCAGCAGTTTATCGGATGGGGCGGGAGAAAAACTGTTTTTT
CDR3aa: CASSLSDGAGEKLFF

v_gene: TRBV19
abundance: few
d_gene: TRBD1
j_gene: TRBJ2-2
CDR3nt: TGTGCCAGTAGTATAAGTAACAGGGGCACCGGGGAGCTGTTTTTT
CDR3aa: CASSISNRGTGELFF

v_gene: TRBV9
abundance: NA
d_gene: NA
j_gene: TRBJ2-7
CDR3nt: TGTGCCAGCAGCCCTACCGACAGGGAGCAGTACTTC
CDR3aa: CASSPTDREQYF

v_gene: TRBV6-5
abundance: NA
d_gene: NA
j_gene: TRBJ1-1
CDR3nt: TGTGCCAGCAGTACCCAACAGGGATTGAACACTGAAGCTTTCTTT
CDR3aa: CASSTQQGLNTEAFF

v_gene: TRBV11-2
abundance: NA
d_gene: TRBD1
j_gene: TRBJ1-2
CDR3nt: TGTGCCAGCAGCTTCGACAGGGGGCCTAACTATGGCTACACCTTC
CDR3aa: CASSFDRGPNYGYTF

v_gene: TRBV5-1
abundance: NA
d_gene: TRBD1
j_gene: TRBJ1-4
CDR3nt: TGCGCCAGCAGCACTTCAGGACAGGGGCCTGAAAAACTGTTTTTT
CDR3aa: CASSTSGQGPEKLFF